Reported below is one T cell receptor beta chain. The source of the sample is a study of T cell changes during pregnancy in multiple sclerosis. Trimming removed 8 bases at V and 1 base at J, with 11 bases between. This CDR3 has 13 residues. Profiling relied on immunoSEQ multiplex PCR, and the TCRdb table lists in-frame clones only, not all of them. This table holds 45,000 to 55,000 clones, approximately 90% found once. The V gene is TRBV23-1, the J gene TRBJ1-1; no clear D. TRBV23-1 is known as an ORF, though its function is uncertain. The source is a female donor with multiple sclerosis, enrolled in a pregnancy study. Specimen: peripheral blood, collected in the first trimester of pregnancy. The CDR3 region is CASLPTGNTEAFF. The DNA of the CDR3 is TGCGCCAGCCTACCGACTGGGAACACTGAAGCTTTCTTT.